These T cell receptor beta chains were read from a single sample in a study of blood T cell repertoires in COVID-19. The assay was immunoSEQ multiplex PCR, and TCRdb's table has in-frame clones only and misses some. The table shows around 200,000 clones, with less than 90% occurring only once. Sequenced sample: peripheral blood. Receptors originate from an older woman with COVID-19, enrolled during active disease. The CDR3 runs from the conserved cysteine through the conserved F or W. Each record gives: CDR3 protein, V gene, J gene, CDR3 length.

CDR3aa: CASSNQGQNSPLHF; v_gene: TRBV28; j_gene: TRBJ1-6; len: 14
CDR3aa: CASSSLSGAGNTIYF; v_gene: TRBV28; j_gene: TRBJ1-3; len: 15
CDR3aa: CASSLSGTSGSGDEQYF; v_gene: TRBV5-1; j_gene: TRBJ2-7; len: 17
CDR3aa: CASSYSSRGYGYTF; v_gene: TRBV6-2/TRBV6-3; j_gene: TRBJ1-2; len: 14
CDR3aa: CAISASGGASDTQYF; v_gene: TRBV10-3; j_gene: TRBJ2-3; len: 15
CDR3aa: CASSRAVTDTQYF; v_gene: TRBV6-5; j_gene: TRBJ2-3; len: 13
CDR3aa: CASRFGQYTGELFF; v_gene: TRBV28; j_gene: TRBJ2-2; len: 14
CDR3aa: CASSQEDSDSNTQYF; v_gene: TRBV4-1; j_gene: TRBJ2-3; len: 15
CDR3aa: CATSDPWDRSYNEQFF; v_gene: TRBV24-1; j_gene: TRBJ2-1; len: 16
CDR3aa: CASSPPGGQGGYTF; v_gene: TRBV6-6; j_gene: TRBJ1-2; len: 14
CDR3aa: CASSQFHSGGQETQYF; v_gene: TRBV4-1; j_gene: TRBJ2-5; len: 16
CDR3aa: CATSDYGAVPGELFF; v_gene: TRBV24-1; j_gene: TRBJ2-2; len: 15
CDR3aa: CASCEVSGNTIYF; v_gene: TRBV28; j_gene: TRBJ1-3; len: 13
CDR3aa: CASSRLGGTEAFF; v_gene: TRBV10-1; j_gene: TRBJ1-1; len: 13
CDR3aa: CASSMGGGPSSGNTIYF; v_gene: TRBV19; j_gene: TRBJ1-3; len: 17
CDR3aa: CSGGTPPYEQYF; v_gene: TRBV29-1; j_gene: TRBJ2-7; len: 12
CDR3aa: CASSPPGLPRGNTIYF; v_gene: TRBV18; j_gene: TRBJ1-3; len: 16
CDR3aa: CASSVYDRATEAFF; v_gene: TRBV9; j_gene: TRBJ1-1; len: 14
CDR3aa: CSGSSGPNTGELFF; v_gene: TRBV29-1; j_gene: TRBJ2-2; len: 14
CDR3aa: CATSTGTSGGLSGELFF; v_gene: TRBV15; j_gene: TRBJ2-2; len: 17
CDR3aa: CASSQGPGRPTLGCTF; v_gene: TRBV4-1; j_gene: TRBJ1-2; len: 16
CDR3aa: CASSNPGRNNEQFF; v_gene: TRBV28; j_gene: TRBJ2-1; len: 14
CDR3aa: CASSRASGQYNEQFF; v_gene: TRBV19; j_gene: TRBJ2-1; len: 15
CDR3aa: CASSQDLWRPLHF; v_gene: TRBV3-1/TRBV3-2; j_gene: TRBJ1-6; len: 13
CDR3aa: CASSAQGSNEQFF; v_gene: TRBV9; j_gene: TRBJ2-1; len: 13
CDR3aa: CASSLYGGIYGYTF; v_gene: TRBV28; j_gene: TRBJ1-2; len: 14
CDR3aa: CSAREGNTEAFF; v_gene: TRBV29-1; j_gene: TRBJ1-1; len: 12
CDR3aa: CASSWGQNSGNTIYF; v_gene: TRBV11-2; j_gene: TRBJ1-3; len: 15
CDR3aa: CASSPSSGFSYEQYF; v_gene: TRBV7-2; j_gene: TRBJ2-7; len: 15
CDR3aa: CASSPDPGANEKLFF; v_gene: TRBV7-7; j_gene: TRBJ1-4; len: 15
CDR3aa: CASSLYRGRSEETQYF; v_gene: TRBV7-9; j_gene: TRBJ2-5; len: 16
CDR3aa: CASSQERNPRDGYTF; v_gene: TRBV14; j_gene: TRBJ1-2; len: 15
CDR3aa: CASSRDRGRGGYTF; v_gene: TRBV2; j_gene: TRBJ1-2; len: 14
CDR3aa: CASSYGDRGKGYTF; v_gene: TRBV28; j_gene: TRBJ1-2; len: 14